The rows below give T cell receptor beta chains drawn from one sample of a study. Each CDR3 protein is one row after TCRdb ran MiXCR on the RT-PCR reads. The table lists almost 700,000 distinct CDR3 sequences, around 14% of them singletons, with 3.6% in the top ten. Sequencing was done on a sample of memory CD4+ T cells from blood. These receptors were taken from a female donor in good health, serving as a healthy control. Each CDR3 is given with its conserved first and last residue. A D gene is named only where the DNA matches it firmly. Clone size is shown for a subset of rows, as once, few, many or a class of expanded clone.

J gene: TRBJ2-1
D gene: TRBD2
V gene: TRBV27
clone size: .
CDR3 protein: CASSLSREGYNEQFF
CDR3 DNA: TGTGCCAGCAGTTTATCGCGGGAGGGCTACAATGAGCAGTTCTTC

J gene: TRBJ1-4
D gene: .
V gene: TRBV20-1
clone size: few
CDR3 protein: CSAEKMEANEKLFF
CDR3 DNA: TGCAGTGCAGAAAAGATGGAGGCTAATGAAAAACTGTTTTTT

J gene: TRBJ2-1
D gene: TRBD2
V gene: TRBV5-1
clone size: few
CDR3 protein: CASSLAVSGGYNEQFF
CDR3 DNA: TGCGCCAGCAGCTTGGCCGTTAGCGGGGGTTACAATGAGCAGTTCTTC

J gene: TRBJ1-1
D gene: .
V gene: TRBV7-9
clone size: .
CDR3 protein: CASSNYPARGTEAFF
CDR3 DNA: TGTGCCAGCAGTAACTACCCGGCGAGGGGCACTGAAGCTTTCTTT

J gene: TRBJ1-5
D gene: .
V gene: TRBV6-5
clone size: many
CDR3 protein: CASRKWARAQYNQPQHF
CDR3 DNA: TGTGCCAGCAGAAAATGGGCCCGGGCCCAGTACAATCAGCCCCAGCATTTT

J gene: TRBJ2-7
D gene: .
V gene: TRBV5-6
clone size: few
CDR3 protein: CASSQHHEQYF
CDR3 DNA: TGTGCCAGCAGCCAACATCACGAGCAGTACTTC

J gene: TRBJ2-5
D gene: TRBD2
V gene: TRBV11-2
clone size: .
CDR3 protein: CASSLMTSGSGETQYF
CDR3 DNA: TGTGCCAGCAGCTTAATGACTAGCGGGAGTGGGGAGACCCAGTACTTC

J gene: TRBJ2-7
D gene: .
V gene: TRBV6-5
clone size: many
CDR3 protein: CASRRSSGGSYEQYF
CDR3 DNA: TGTGCCAGCAGGCGCAGTAGCGGAGGCTCCTACGAGCAGTACTTC

J gene: TRBJ1-5
D gene: .
V gene: TRBV7-2
clone size: many
CDR3 protein: CASSLGIQPQHF
CDR3 DNA: TGTGCCAGCAGCTTAGGGATTCAGCCCCAGCATTTT

J gene: TRBJ1-1
D gene: .
V gene: TRBV9
clone size: few
CDR3 protein: CASSVGPRNTEAFF
CDR3 DNA: TGTGCCAGCAGCGTCGGACCAAGGAACACTGAAGCTTTCTTT

J gene: TRBJ1-5
D gene: TRBD1
V gene: TRBV6-2/TRBV6-3
clone size: .
CDR3 protein: CASSYSSGTGLGQPQHF
CDR3 DNA: TGTGCCAGCAGTTACTCGAGTGGGACAGGGCTTGGCCAGCCCCAGCATTTT

J gene: TRBJ2-7
D gene: TRBD1
V gene: TRBV27
clone size: many
CDR3 protein: CASKGQGSHEQYF
CDR3 DNA: TGTGCCAGCAAGGGACAGGGATCTCACGAGCAGTACTTC

J gene: TRBJ2-3
D gene: .
V gene: TRBV3-1
clone size: .
CDR3 protein: CASSPQGASQYF
CDR3 DNA: TGTGCCAGCAGCCCACAAGGGGCGTCGCAGTATTTT

J gene: TRBJ1-1
D gene: .
V gene: TRBV5-1
clone size: many
CDR3 protein: CASSLAGGSLNTEAFF
CDR3 DNA: TGCGCCAGCAGCTTGGCGGGGGGGTCTTTGAACACTGAAGCTTTCTTT

J gene: TRBJ2-3
D gene: TRBD2
V gene: TRBV6-5
clone size: many
CDR3 protein: CASRRERGTDTQYF
CDR3 DNA: TGTGCCAGCAGGCGGGAGAGGGGCACAGATACGCAGTATTTT

J gene: TRBJ1-2
D gene: TRBD1
V gene: TRBV6-6
clone size: many
CDR3 protein: CASSPTGGGYGYTF
CDR3 DNA: TGTGCCAGCAGCCCCACAGGGGGAGGATATGGCTACACCTTC

J gene: TRBJ2-1
D gene: TRBD2
V gene: TRBV28
clone size: few
CDR3 protein: CASSPPLAGINEQFF
CDR3 DNA: TGTGCCAGCAGCCCCCCCCTAGCGGGTATAAATGAGCAGTTCTTC

J gene: TRBJ2-1
D gene: TRBD2
V gene: TRBV7-2
clone size: few
CDR3 protein: CASSLGLAGVTVDEQFF
CDR3 DNA: TGTGCCAGCAGCTTAGGACTAGCGGGAGTAACGGTCGATGAGCAGTTCTTC

J gene: TRBJ1-2
D gene: TRBD1
V gene: TRBV4-1
clone size: few
CDR3 protein: CASSQNRDRGLYGYTF
CDR3 DNA: TGCGCCAGCAGCCAGAACCGGGACAGGGGCCTCTATGGCTACACCTTC

J gene: TRBJ2-4
D gene: .
V gene: TRBV4-1
clone size: many
CDR3 protein: CASSQSPQAKNIQYF
CDR3 DNA: TGCGCCAGCAGCCAATCCCCACAAGCCAAAAACATTCAGTACTTC

J gene: TRBJ2-5
D gene: TRBD1
V gene: TRBV27
clone size: few
CDR3 protein: CASRNRGIGLETQYF
CDR3 DNA: TGTGCCAGCAGGAACAGGGGGATCGGGTTGGAGACCCAGTACTTC

J gene: TRBJ1-5
D gene: .
V gene: TRBV4-1
clone size: .
CDR3 protein: CASSQDPGFGLTSNQPQHF
CDR3 DNA: TGCGCCAGCAGCCAAGATCCGGGGTTCGGACTAACTAGCAATCAGCCCCAGCATTTT

J gene: TRBJ1-2
D gene: .
V gene: TRBV4-2
clone size: many
CDR3 protein: CASSQAPQGNYGYTF
CDR3 DNA: TGTGCCAGCAGCCAAGCCCCCCAGGGCAACTATGGCTACACCTTC

J gene: TRBJ2-3
D gene: .
V gene: TRBV12-3/TRBV12-4
clone size: .
CDR3 protein: CASCPQYTDTQYF
CDR3 DNA: TGTGCCAGCTGCCCGCAATACACAGATACGCAGTATTTT

J gene: TRBJ2-7
D gene: TRBD1
V gene: TRBV6-5
clone size: .
CDR3 protein: CASSPGGSYSYEQYF
CDR3 DNA: TGTGCCAGCAGTCCAGGGGGAAGCTACTCCTACGAGCAGTACTTC

J gene: TRBJ2-1
D gene: TRBD2
V gene: TRBV4-3
clone size: few
CDR3 protein: CASSQERSMGAGASYNEQFF
CDR3 DNA: TGCGCCAGCAGCCAAGAGAGGTCAATGGGAGCGGGGGCCTCCTACAATGAGCAGTTCTTC

J gene: TRBJ1-6
D gene: .
V gene: TRBV27
clone size: few
CDR3 protein: CASSLGARSYNSPLHF
CDR3 DNA: TGTGCCAGCAGTTTAGGCGCTAGGTCCTATAATTCACCCCTCCACTTT

J gene: TRBJ1-5
D gene: .
V gene: TRBV6-6
clone size: many
CDR3 protein: CASSYDVTKGPQHF
CDR3 DNA: TGTGCCAGCAGTTACGATGTCACAAAGGGGCCCCAGCATTTT

J gene: TRBJ1-1
D gene: .
V gene: TRBV29-1
clone size: .
CDR3 protein: CSGGQNTEAFF
CDR3 DNA: TGCAGCGGTGGACAGAACACTGAAGCTTTCTTT

J gene: TRBJ2-5
D gene: .
V gene: TRBV7-2
clone size: many
CDR3 protein: CASSLQRQETQYF
CDR3 DNA: TGTGCCAGCAGCTTACAACGACAAGAGACCCAGTACTTC

J gene: TRBJ1-2
D gene: TRBD1
V gene: TRBV6-1
clone size: few
CDR3 protein: CASSERRDSYGYTF
CDR3 DNA: TGTGCCAGCAGTGAACGTCGGGACAGCTATGGCTACACCTTC

J gene: TRBJ2-5
D gene: TRBD2
V gene: TRBV20-1
clone size: few
CDR3 protein: CSARDLEREGGETQYF
CDR3 DNA: TGCAGTGCTAGAGATTTGGAGCGGGAAGGTGGAGAGACCCAGTACTTC

J gene: TRBJ2-4
D gene: .
V gene: TRBV24-1
clone size: many
CDR3 protein: CATSDARVQYF
CDR3 DNA: TGTGCCACCAGTGATGCCCGGGTTCAGTACTTC

J gene: TRBJ2-5
D gene: TRBD2
V gene: TRBV5-1
clone size: .
CDR3 protein: CASSLEVGDRLAGLRETQYF
CDR3 DNA: TGCGCCAGCAGCTTGGAAGTGGGGGATCGACTAGCGGGGCTCCGGGAGACCCAGTACTTC

J gene: TRBJ1-1
D gene: .
V gene: TRBV6-5
clone size: few
CDR3 protein: CASSYSWGLGNTEAFF
CDR3 DNA: TGTGCCAGCAGTTACTCGTGGGGGCTGGGGAACACTGAAGCTTTCTTT

J gene: TRBJ2-4
D gene: .
V gene: TRBV20-1
clone size: many
CDR3 protein: CSTMRDRNIQYF
CDR3 DNA: TGCAGTACGATGCGGGATAGAAACATTCAGTACTTC

J gene: TRBJ2-2
D gene: .
V gene: TRBV7-9
clone size: .
CDR3 protein: CASSLGESGLPGELFF
CDR3 DNA: TGTGCCAGCAGCTTAGGGGAATCGGGGTTGCCCGGGGAGCTGTTTTTT

J gene: TRBJ1-4
D gene: TRBD1
V gene: TRBV27
clone size: .
CDR3 protein: CASSLLGTVGEKLFF
CDR3 DNA: TGTGCCAGCAGTCTGCTCGGGACAGTGGGTGAAAAACTGTTTTTT

J gene: TRBJ2-1
D gene: .
V gene: TRBV10-3
clone size: many
CDR3 protein: CAISDGKGNEQFF
CDR3 DNA: TGTGCCATCAGTGACGGCAAAGGGAATGAGCAGTTCTTC

J gene: TRBJ2-5
D gene: TRBD2
V gene: TRBV5-1
clone size: .
CDR3 protein: CASSWGLEETQYF
CDR3 DNA: TGCGCCAGCAGCTGGGGACTAGAAGAGACCCAGTACTTC

J gene: TRBJ1-6
D gene: .
V gene: TRBV27
clone size: many
CDR3 protein: CASSVERGWTLHF
CDR3 DNA: TGTGCCAGCAGCGTGGAGAGGGGCTGGACCCTCCACTTT

J gene: TRBJ1-6
D gene: .
V gene: TRBV9
clone size: few
CDR3 protein: CASSVADRPLHF
CDR3 DNA: TGTGCCAGCAGCGTAGCTGACAGACCCCTCCACTTT

J gene: TRBJ2-1
D gene: .
V gene: TRBV5-1
clone size: many
CDR3 protein: CASSLTGSVNNEQFF
CDR3 DNA: TGCGCCAGCAGCTTGACCGGGAGCGTAAACAATGAGCAGTTCTTC

J gene: TRBJ1-2
D gene: .
V gene: TRBV7-2
clone size: many
CDR3 protein: CASSPRGRSEYGYTF
CDR3 DNA: TGTGCCAGCAGCCCCCGTGGCAGGTCGGAATATGGCTACACCTTC

J gene: TRBJ1-2
D gene: TRBD1
V gene: TRBV7-3
clone size: .
CDR3 protein: CASSLTGTEKSGYTF
CDR3 DNA: TGTGCCAGCAGCTTAACGGGGACAGAGAAGTCTGGCTACACCTTC

J gene: TRBJ1-5
D gene: .
V gene: TRBV28
clone size: .
CDR3 protein: CASRLDGNQPQHF
CDR3 DNA: TGTGCCAGCAGGCTCGATGGCAATCAGCCCCAGCATTTT

J gene: TRBJ2-7
D gene: .
V gene: TRBV28
clone size: .
CDR3 protein: CASKKYGQGSEQYF
CDR3 DNA: TGTGCCAGCAAAAAGTATGGGCAGGGAAGCGAGCAGTACTTC

J gene: TRBJ1-4
D gene: .
V gene: TRBV6-2/TRBV6-3
clone size: .
CDR3 protein: CASSARPRDIGEKLFF
CDR3 DNA: TGTGCCAGCAGCGCTAGACCCCGGGACATTGGTGAAAAACTGTTTTTT

J gene: TRBJ2-1
D gene: TRBD2
V gene: TRBV12-3/TRBV12-4
clone size: few
CDR3 protein: CASSPPLAGMGNEQFF
CDR3 DNA: TGTGCCAGCAGCCCACCTCTAGCGGGAATGGGGAATGAGCAGTTCTTC

J gene: TRBJ1-5
D gene: TRBD1
V gene: TRBV10-2
clone size: many
CDR3 protein: CASSGQGNQPQHF
CDR3 DNA: TGTGCCAGCAGCGGACAGGGCAATCAGCCCCAGCATTTT

J gene: TRBJ1-2
D gene: .
V gene: TRBV29-1
clone size: few
CDR3 protein: CSVGLAGYAYTF
CDR3 DNA: TGCAGCGTTGGGTTGGCGGGCTATGCCTACACCTTC

J gene: TRBJ2-3
D gene: TRBD1
V gene: TRBV29-1
clone size: many
CDR3 protein: CSVGAGGAADTQYF
CDR3 DNA: TGCAGCGTTGGGGCAGGGGGTGCGGCAGATACGCAGTATTTT

J gene: TRBJ1-1
D gene: .
V gene: TRBV6-5
clone size: .
CDR3 protein: CASTKDPLTEAFF
CDR3 DNA: TGTGCCAGCACCAAAGACCCGCTCACTGAAGCTTTCTTT

J gene: TRBJ1-2
D gene: .
V gene: TRBV4-1
clone size: few
CDR3 protein: CASSQAGTGSNYGYTF
CDR3 DNA: TGCGCCAGCAGCCAGGCAGGTACAGGATCGAACTATGGCTACACCTTC

J gene: TRBJ2-7
D gene: .
V gene: TRBV7-2
clone size: many
CDR3 protein: CASSLGTALEQYF
CDR3 DNA: TGTGCCAGCAGCTTGGGTACTGCCCTCGAGCAGTACTTC

J gene: TRBJ1-6
D gene: .
V gene: TRBV12-3/TRBV12-4
clone size: many
CDR3 protein: CASSLSRARVGSLHF
CDR3 DNA: TGTGCCAGCAGTTTAAGCAGAGCTCGGGTTGGATCCCTCCACTTT

J gene: TRBJ2-3
D gene: .
V gene: TRBV4-3
clone size: few
CDR3 protein: CASSQEPPFSGLRTDTQYF
CDR3 DNA: TGCGCCAGCAGCCAAGAACCCCCTTTTAGCGGCCTCCGCACAGATACGCAGTATTTT